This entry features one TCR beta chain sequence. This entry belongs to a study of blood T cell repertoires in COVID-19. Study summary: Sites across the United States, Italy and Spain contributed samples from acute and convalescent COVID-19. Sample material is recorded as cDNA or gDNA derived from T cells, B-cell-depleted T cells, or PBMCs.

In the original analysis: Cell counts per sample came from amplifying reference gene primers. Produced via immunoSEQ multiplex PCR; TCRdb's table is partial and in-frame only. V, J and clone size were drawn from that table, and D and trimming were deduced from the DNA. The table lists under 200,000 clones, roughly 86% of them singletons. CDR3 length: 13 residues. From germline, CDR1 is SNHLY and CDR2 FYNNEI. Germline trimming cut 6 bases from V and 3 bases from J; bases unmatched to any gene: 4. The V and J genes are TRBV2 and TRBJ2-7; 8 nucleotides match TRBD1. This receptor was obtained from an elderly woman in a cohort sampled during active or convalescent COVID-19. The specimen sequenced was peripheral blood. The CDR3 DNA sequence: TGTGCCAGCAGGGTGACAGGGGTCTACGAGCAGTACTTC. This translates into CASRVTGVYEQYF.